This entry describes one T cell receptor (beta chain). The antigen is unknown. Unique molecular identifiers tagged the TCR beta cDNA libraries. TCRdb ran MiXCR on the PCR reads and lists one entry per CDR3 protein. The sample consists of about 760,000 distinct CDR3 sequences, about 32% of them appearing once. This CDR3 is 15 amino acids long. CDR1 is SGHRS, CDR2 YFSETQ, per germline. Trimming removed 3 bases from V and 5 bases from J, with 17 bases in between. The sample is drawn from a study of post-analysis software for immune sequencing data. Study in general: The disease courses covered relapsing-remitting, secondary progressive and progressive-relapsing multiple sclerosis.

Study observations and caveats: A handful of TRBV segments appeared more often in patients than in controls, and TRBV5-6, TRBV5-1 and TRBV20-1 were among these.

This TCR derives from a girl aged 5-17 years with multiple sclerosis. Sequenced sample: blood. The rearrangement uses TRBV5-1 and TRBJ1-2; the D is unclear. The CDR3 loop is CASSWTASSPYGYTF. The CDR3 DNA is TGCGCCAGCAGCTGGACGGCATCAAGCCCATATGGCTACACCTTC.